The source of this T cell receptor beta chain is a study of T cells in Graves' hyperthyroidism and ophthalmopathy. Study-level information: Before treatment of any kind, peripheral blood was taken at initial diagnosis.

It was RNA transcripts that yielded the amplified TCR beta CDR3 regions. TCR CDR3 underwent first-round RT-PCR with the HTBI primer set. TCRdb called the multiplex PCR reads again in MiXCR, with one record for every CDR3 protein. The sample lists more than 450,000 distinct CDR3 sequences; roughly 21% were seen once. Cells are PBMCs isolated from roughly 10 ml of fresh blood. This clonotype has ten or more counts. The sample consisted of blood. This TCR came from a middle-aged man with Graves' ophthalmopathy.

DNA of the CDR3: TGTGCCAGCAGCTTAACCGTCCAGGCTGAGACCCAGTACTTC. Encoded protein: CASSLTVQAETQYF. The rearrangement joins TRBV7-9 to TRBJ2-5; D gene unclear. This CDR3 is built from 14 residues. The V gene's germline CDR1 is SEHNR and CDR2 FQNEAQ (reference sequence). V was shortened by 2 bases and J by 5 bases, with 12 bases between the two germline ends.